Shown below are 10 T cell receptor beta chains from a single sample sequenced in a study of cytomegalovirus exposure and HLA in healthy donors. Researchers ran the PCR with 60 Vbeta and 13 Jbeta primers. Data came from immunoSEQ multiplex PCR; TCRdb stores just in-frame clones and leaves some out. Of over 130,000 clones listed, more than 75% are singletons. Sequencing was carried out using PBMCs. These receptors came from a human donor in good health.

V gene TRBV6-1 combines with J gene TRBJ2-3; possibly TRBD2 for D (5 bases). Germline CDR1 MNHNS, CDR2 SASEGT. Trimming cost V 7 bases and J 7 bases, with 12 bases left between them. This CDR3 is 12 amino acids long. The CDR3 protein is CASTYTGNTQYF. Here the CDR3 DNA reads TGTGCCAGCACCTATACGGGGAATACGCAGTATTTT.

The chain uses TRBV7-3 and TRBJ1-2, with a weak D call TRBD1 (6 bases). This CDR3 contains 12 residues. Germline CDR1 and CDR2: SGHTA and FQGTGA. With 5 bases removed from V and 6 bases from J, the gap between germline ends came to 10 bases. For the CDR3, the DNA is TGTGCCAGCAGCACAGGGAGAGATGGCTACACCTTC. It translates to CASSTGRDGYTF.

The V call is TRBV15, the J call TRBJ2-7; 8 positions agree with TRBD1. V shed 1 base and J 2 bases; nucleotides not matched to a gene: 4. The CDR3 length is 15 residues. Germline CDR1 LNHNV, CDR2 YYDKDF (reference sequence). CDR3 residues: CATSRVGTGAYEQYF. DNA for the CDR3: TGTGCCACCAGCAGAGTTGGGACAGGAGCCTACGAGCAGTACTTC. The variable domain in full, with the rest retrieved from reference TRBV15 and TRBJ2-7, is DAMVIQNPRYQVTQFGKPVTLSCSQTLNHNVMYWYQQKSSQAPKLLFHYYDKDFNNEADTPDNFQSRRPNTSFCFLDIRSPGLGDTAMYLCATSRVGTGAYEQYFGPGTRLTVT.

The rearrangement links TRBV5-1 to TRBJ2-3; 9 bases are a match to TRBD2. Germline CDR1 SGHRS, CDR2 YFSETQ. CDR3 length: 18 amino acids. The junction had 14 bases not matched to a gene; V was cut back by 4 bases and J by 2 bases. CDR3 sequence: CASSPPPLAGAHTDTQYF. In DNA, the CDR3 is TGCGCCAGCAGCCCACCCCCCTTAGCGGGGGCCCACACAGATACGCAGTATTTT.

DNA of the CDR3: TGTGCCAGCAGCTCCGAGACAGGGGCAGGCAATGAGCAGTTCTTC. Protein product: CASSSETGAGNEQFF. The rearrangement links TRBV28 to TRBJ2-1, with TRBD1 matching 8 bases. The germline V gene has CDR1 MDHEN and CDR2 SYDVKM. With V trimmed by 6 bases and J by 6 bases, 10 bases remained unmatched. The CDR3 is 15 residues long. The complete variable domain, with remaining parts taken from reference TRBV28 and TRBJ2-1, reads DVKVTQSSRYLVKRTGEKVFLECVQDMDHENMFWYRQDPGLGLRLIYFSYDVKMKEKGDIPEGYSVSREKKERFSLILESASTNQTSMYLCASSSETGAGNEQFFGPGTRLTVL.

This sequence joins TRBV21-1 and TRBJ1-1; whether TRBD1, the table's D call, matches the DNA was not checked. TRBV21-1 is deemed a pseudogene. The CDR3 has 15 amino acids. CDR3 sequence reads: CASQTGGAWNTEAFF. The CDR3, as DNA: TGTGCCAGCCAGACAGGGGGCGCTTGGAACACTGAAGCTTTCTTT.

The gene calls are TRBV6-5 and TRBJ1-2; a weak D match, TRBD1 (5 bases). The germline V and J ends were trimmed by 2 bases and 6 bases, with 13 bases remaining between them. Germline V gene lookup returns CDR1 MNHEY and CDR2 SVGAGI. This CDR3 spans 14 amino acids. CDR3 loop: CASSYMEGRDGYTF. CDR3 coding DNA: TGTGCCAGCAGTTACATGGAGGGGAGGGATGGCTACACCTTC.

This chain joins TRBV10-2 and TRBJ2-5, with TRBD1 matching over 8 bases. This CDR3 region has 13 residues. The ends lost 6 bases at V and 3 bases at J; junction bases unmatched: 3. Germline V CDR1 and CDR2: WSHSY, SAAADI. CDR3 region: CASRRTGKETQYF. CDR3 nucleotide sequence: TGCGCCAGCAGAAGGACAGGGAAAGAGACCCAGTACTTC.

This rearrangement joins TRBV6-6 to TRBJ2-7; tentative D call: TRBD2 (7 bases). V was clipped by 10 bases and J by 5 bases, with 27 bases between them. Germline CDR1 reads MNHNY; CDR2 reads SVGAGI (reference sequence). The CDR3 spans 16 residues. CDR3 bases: TGTGCCACCAACGGGGGGCGGGAGCATTTCGGGGACGAGCAGTACTTC. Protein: CATNGGREHFGDEQYF.

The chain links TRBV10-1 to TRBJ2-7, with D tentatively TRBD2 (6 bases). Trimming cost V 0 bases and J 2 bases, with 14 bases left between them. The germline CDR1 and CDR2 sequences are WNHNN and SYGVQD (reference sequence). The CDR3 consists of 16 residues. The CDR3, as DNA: TGCGCCAGCAGTGAGTCCCTAGCGTCTTACCCCTACGAGCAGTACTTC. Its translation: CASSESLASYPYEQYF.